Described below is a single T cell receptor beta chain sequence and its context. The target antigen is unknown. The CDR3 goes on 3 residues after the read ends, and that part is filled in from the germline J gene. Sequencing used immunoSEQ multiplex PCR; TCRdb keeps in-frame clones, though not all of them. The sample is made up of 20,000 to 30,000 clones, none counted only once. These data belong to a study of T cell clonality in common variable immunodeficiency. The study's findings and limits: In common variable immunodeficiency, TCR beta chains reportedly carried fewer deletions and N-nucleotide insertions. Shared TCRbeta clones were fewer between CVID subjects than controls.

Trimming took 0 bases from V and 2 from J, leaving 7 bases between them. Germline loops: CDR1 MNHNS, CDR2 SASEGT. The CDR3 has 14 amino acids. Diagnosis required reduced IgG, IgA and/or IgM with specific antibody deficiency. CVID subjects had received replacement immunoglobulin for at least one year. Heparinized whole blood, about 5 to 8.5 ml, came from each donor. The chain combines TRBV6-1 with TRBJ1-1; D is uncertain. This clonotype originated in a human donor with common variable immunodeficiency. Sequencing was carried out using peripheral blood mononuclear cells. CDR3 DNA (partial): TGTGCCAGCAGTGAAGCGCCACTCAACACTGAA. Amino acid sequence: CASSEAPLNTE. The entire CDR3 protein reads CASSEAPLNTEAFF.